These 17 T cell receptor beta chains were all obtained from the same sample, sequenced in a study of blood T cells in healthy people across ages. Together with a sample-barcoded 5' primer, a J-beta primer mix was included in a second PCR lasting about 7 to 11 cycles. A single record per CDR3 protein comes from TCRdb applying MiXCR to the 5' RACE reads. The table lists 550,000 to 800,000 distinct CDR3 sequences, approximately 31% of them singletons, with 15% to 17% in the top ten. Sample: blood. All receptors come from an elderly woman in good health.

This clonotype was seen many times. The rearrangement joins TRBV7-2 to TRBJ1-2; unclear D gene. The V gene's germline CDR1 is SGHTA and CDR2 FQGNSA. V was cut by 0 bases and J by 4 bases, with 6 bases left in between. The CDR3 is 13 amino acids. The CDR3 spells CASSLAQSYGYTF. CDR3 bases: TGTGCCAGCAGCTTAGCACAGTCCTATGGCTACACCTTC.

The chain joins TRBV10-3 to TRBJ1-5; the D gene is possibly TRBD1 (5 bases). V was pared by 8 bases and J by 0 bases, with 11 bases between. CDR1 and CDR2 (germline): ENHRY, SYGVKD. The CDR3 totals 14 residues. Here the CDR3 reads CAIGRQGSNQPQHF. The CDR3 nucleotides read TGTGCCATCGGAAGGCAGGGTAGCAATCAGCCCCAGCATTTT.

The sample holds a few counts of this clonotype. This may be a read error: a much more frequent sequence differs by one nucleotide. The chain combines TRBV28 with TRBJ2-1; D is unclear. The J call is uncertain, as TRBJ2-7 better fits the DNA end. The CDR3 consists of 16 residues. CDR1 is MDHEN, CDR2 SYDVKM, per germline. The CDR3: CASSLGRRSSYNEQYF. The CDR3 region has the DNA TGTGCCAGCAGTTTAGGTCGGCGGAGCTCCTACAATGAGCAGTACTTC.

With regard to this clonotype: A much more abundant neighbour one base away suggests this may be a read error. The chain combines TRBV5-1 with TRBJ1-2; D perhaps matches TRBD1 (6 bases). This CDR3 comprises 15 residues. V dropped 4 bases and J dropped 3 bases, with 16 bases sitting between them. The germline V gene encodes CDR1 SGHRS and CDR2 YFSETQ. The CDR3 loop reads CASSLQRTADYGYTF. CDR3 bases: TGCGCCAGCAGCCTCCAACGGACAGCGGACTATGGCTACACCTTC.

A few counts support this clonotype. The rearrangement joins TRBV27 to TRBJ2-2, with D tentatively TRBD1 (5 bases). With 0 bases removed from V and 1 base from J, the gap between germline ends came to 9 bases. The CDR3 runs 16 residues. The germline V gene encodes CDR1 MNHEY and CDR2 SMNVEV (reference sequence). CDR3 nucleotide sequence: TGTGCCAGCAGTTTATCGATTGGACAGAACACCGGGGAGCTGTTTTTT. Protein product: CASSLSIGQNTGELFF.

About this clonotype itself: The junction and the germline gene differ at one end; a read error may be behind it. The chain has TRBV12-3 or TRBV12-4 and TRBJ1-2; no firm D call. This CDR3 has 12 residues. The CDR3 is CAGSSGGYGYTF. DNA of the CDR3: TGTGCCGGCAGTTCCGGTGGGTATGGCTACACCTTC.

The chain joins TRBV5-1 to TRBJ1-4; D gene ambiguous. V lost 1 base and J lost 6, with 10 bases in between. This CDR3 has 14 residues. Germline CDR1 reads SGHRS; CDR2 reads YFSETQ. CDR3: CASSLTSGDEKLFF. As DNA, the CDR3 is TGCGCCAGCAGCTTGACATCGGGCGATGAAAAACTGTTTTTT.

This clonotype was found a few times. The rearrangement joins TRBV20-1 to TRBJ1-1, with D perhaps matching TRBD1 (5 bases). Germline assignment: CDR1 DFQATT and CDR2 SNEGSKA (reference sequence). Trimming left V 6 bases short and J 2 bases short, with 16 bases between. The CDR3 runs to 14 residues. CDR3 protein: CSALRSGGNTEAFF. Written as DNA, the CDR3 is TGCAGTGCACTGAGGAGTGGGGGTAACACTGAAGCTTTCTTT.

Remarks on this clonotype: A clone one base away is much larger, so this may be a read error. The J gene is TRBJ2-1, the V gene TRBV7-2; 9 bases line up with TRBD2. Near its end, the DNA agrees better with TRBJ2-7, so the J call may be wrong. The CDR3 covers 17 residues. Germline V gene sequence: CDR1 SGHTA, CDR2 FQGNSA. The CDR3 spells CASGLRAGGTSYNEQYF. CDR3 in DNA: TGTGCCAGCGGCTTACGAGCGGGGGGTACCTCCTACAATGAGCAGTACTTC.

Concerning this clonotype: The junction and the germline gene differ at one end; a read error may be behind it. The CDR3, as DNA: TGTGTCAGTAGTAGGACATACCAAGAGACCCAGTACTTC. Protein: CVSSRTYQETQYF. The V call is TRBV19, the J call TRBJ2-5, with D possibly matching TRBD1 (5 bases). CDR3 length: 13 residues. The germline V gene has CDR1 LNHDA and CDR2 SQIVND (reference sequence).

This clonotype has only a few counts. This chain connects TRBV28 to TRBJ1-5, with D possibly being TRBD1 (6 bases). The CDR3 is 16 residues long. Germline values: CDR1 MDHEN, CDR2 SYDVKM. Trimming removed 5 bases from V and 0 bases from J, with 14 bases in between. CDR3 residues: CASSTAGQHSNQPQHF. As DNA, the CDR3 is TGTGCCAGCAGTACCGCCGGACAGCATAGCAATCAGCCCCAGCATTTT. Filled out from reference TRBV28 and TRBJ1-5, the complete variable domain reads DVKVTQSSRYLVKRTGEKVFLECVQDMDHENMFWYRQDPGLGLRLIYFSYDVKMKEKGDIPEGYSVSREKKERFSLILESASTNQTSMYLCASSTAGQHSNQPQHFGDGTRLSIL.

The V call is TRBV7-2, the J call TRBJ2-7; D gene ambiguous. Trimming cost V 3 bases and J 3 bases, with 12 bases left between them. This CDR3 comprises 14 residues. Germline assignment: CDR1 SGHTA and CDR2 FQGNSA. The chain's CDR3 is CASSFVNGDYEQYF. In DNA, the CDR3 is TGTGCCAGCAGCTTCGTCAATGGGGACTACGAGCAGTACTTC.

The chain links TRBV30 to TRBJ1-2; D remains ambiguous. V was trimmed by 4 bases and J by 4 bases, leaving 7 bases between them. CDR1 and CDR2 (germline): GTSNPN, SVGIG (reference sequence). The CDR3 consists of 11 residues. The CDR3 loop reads CAWTESYGYTF. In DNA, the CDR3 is TGTGCCTGGACAGAAAGCTATGGCTACACCTTC.

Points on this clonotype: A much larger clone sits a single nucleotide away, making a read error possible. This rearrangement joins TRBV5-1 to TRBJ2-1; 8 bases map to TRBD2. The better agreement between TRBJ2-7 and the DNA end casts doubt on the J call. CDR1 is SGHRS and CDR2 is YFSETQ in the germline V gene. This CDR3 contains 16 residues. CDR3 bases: TGCGCCAGCAGCTTGGAGCCGGGGGGGGGTTACAATGAGCAGTACTTC. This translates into CASSLEPGGGYNEQYF.

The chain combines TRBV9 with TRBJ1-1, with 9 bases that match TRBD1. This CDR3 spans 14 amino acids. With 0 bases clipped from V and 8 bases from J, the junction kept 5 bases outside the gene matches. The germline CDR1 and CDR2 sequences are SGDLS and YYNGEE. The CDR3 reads CASSVVPGQGEAFF. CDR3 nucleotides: TGTGCCAGCAGCGTAGTCCCGGGACAGGGAGAAGCTTTCTTT.

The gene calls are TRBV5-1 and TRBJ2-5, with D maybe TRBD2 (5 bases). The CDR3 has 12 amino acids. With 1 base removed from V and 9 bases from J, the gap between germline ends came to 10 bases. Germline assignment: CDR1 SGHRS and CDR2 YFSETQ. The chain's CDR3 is CASSLSEEAQYF. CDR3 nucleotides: TGCGCCAGCAGCTTGTCGGAGGAGGCCCAGTACTTC.

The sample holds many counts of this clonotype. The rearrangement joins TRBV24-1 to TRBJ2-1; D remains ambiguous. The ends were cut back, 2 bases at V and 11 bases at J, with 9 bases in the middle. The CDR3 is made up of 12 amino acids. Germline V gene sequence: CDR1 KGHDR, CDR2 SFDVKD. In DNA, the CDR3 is TGTGCCACCAGTGATTCTAACAGAAAGCAGTTCTTC. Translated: CATSDSNRKQFF.